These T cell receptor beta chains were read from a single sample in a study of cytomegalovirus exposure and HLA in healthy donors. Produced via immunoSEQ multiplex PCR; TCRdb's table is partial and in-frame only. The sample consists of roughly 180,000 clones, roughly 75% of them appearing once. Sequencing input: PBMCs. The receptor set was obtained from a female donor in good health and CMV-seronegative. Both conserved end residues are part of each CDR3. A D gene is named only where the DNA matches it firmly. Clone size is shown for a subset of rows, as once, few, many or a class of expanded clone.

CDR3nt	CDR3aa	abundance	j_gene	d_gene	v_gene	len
TGCGCCAGCAGCCCCCGTCGAGCGGGCGGCACAGATACGCAGTATTTT	CASSPRRAGGTDTQYF	-	TRBJ2-3	-	TRBV10-1	16
TGTGCCAGCGGGGACAGGGCCCTCTCTGGAAACACCATATATTTT	CASGDRALSGNTIYF	-	TRBJ1-3	TRBD1	TRBV18	15
TGTGCCAGCAGCTCCGGGACAGGTAATCAGCCCCAGCATTTT	CASSSGTGNQPQHF	-	TRBJ1-5	TRBD1	TRBV7-8	14
TGTGCCAGCAGCTGGTGGGGAGTAGCGGGGGGTCGGTACCAAGAGACCCAGTACTTC	CASSWWGVAGGRYQETQYF	-	TRBJ2-5	TRBD2	TRBV7-9	19
TGCGCCAGCAGACAAGTCAACGGGTCAGGGTACGGCTACACCTTC	CASRQVNGSGYGYTF	-	TRBJ1-2	-	TRBV23-1	15
TGTGCCAGCAGTTCGACAGGGATCTATGGCTACACCTTC	CASSSTGIYGYTF	few	TRBJ1-2	TRBD1	TRBV27	13
TGTGCCAGCAGCTTGGGACTAGCGGGAGACGAGCAGTACTTC	CASSLGLAGDEQYF	-	TRBJ2-7	TRBD2	TRBV9	14
TGTGCCAGCAGTTTACAGGGTTGGGGCAATCAGCCCCAGCATTTT	CASSLQGWGNQPQHF	-	TRBJ1-5	-	TRBV28	15
TGTGCCAGCTACGCAGCGGGGGGCTACGAGCAGTACTTC	CASYAAGGYEQYF	-	TRBJ2-7	TRBD2	TRBV5-6	13
TGTGCCAGCAGCCTGAGGCGGGGGACATTCCTTTCCGGAAACACCATATATTTT	CASSLRRGTFLSGNTIYF	few	TRBJ1-3	-	TRBV5-6	18
TGCAGTCTGACGGAGTCCGGAGGCTACACCTTC	CSLTESGGYTF	-	TRBJ1-2	-	TRBV20-1	11
TGTGCCAGCAGCTTCACAGGTGCCCAAGGCTACACCTTC	CASSFTGAQGYTF	-	TRBJ1-2	-	TRBV5-4	13
TGTGCCAGCAGCTCCCCAGCGGGGACCCTTCGAAATTCACCCCTCCACTTT	CASSSPAGTLRNSPLHF	-	TRBJ1-6	-	TRBV11-2	17
TGTGCCAGCATCACTACCGGACAGGGGCGTTACGAGCAGTACTTC	CASITTGQGRYEQYF	-	TRBJ2-7	TRBD1	TRBV6-1	15
TGCGCCAGCAGCCAAACGACAGGGACAGGTGGGGAGACCCAGTACTTC	CASSQTTGTGGETQYF	few	TRBJ2-5	TRBD1	TRBV5-4	16
TGTGCCAGCAGCCTGACAGGGGGAGGAGGCTACACCTTC	CASSLTGGGGYTF	-	TRBJ1-2	TRBD1	TRBV6-1	13
TGTGCCAGTAGGACTAGCGGGGGGCCCGGAGATACGCAGTATTTT	CASRTSGGPGDTQYF	-	TRBJ2-3	TRBD2	TRBV19	15
TGCGCCAGCAGCCAAGATTCGGGGGGGAACACTGAAGCTTTCTTT	CASSQDSGGNTEAFF	-	TRBJ1-1	-	TRBV4-3	15
TGTGCCACCAGCAGAGGGACAGGGACAGATACGCAGTATTTT	CATSRGTGTDTQYF	few	TRBJ2-3	TRBD1	TRBV15	14
TGTGCCAGCAGCCAAGGAGAACTAGCGGACCAAGAGACCCAGTACTTC	CASSQGELADQETQYF	-	TRBJ2-5	TRBD2	TRBV4-2	16
TGTGCCAGCACCCGGGGGAGGGCGGGCACAGATACGCAGTATTTT	CASTRGRAGTDTQYF	-	TRBJ2-3	TRBD2	TRBV7-2	15
TGTGCCAGCAGCTTAGGACAGGGGACTGAAGCTTTCTTT	CASSLGQGTEAFF	-	TRBJ1-1	TRBD1	TRBV11-1	13